This T cell receptor beta chain was sequenced for a study of OX40 agonist ivuxolimab in advanced cancers. CDR3 size: 14 residues. Germline V CDR1 and CDR2: SGHRS, YFSETQ. Trimming took 5 bases from V and 4 from J, leaving 13 bases between them. The protocol was immunoSEQ multiplex PCR, while the TCRdb copy is restricted to in-frame clones and leaves out a portion. Of 75,000 to 95,000 clones listed, around 90% were seen once; the top ten hold 0.4% to 0.55%. The sequences come from CD4+ or CD8+ T cells sorted from blood, collected in a trial of the OX40 agonist ivuxolimab. The chain carries TRBV5-1 and TRBJ2-1; perhaps D is TRBD1 or TRBD2 (5 bases each). The source of this sequence is an adult with an advanced solid tumor such as melanoma, head and neck, liver or kidney cancer. The CDR3 region has the DNA TGCGCCAGCAGTGGGGGTGGGGATTACAATGAGCAGTTCTTC. Its protein is CASSGGGDYNEQFF.